This TCR beta chain was identified in a study of post-analysis software for immune sequencing data. Findings of the study overall: The authors found that F measure strongly co-clustered same-batch samples. Multiple sclerosis was associated with a significant reduction in normalized Chao1 diversity relative to controls.

Sequencing libraries made from TCR beta cDNA carried unique molecular identifiers. TCRdb itself ran the PCR reads through MiXCR, one entry per CDR3 protein. The sample lists about 760,000 distinct CDR3 sequences; roughly 29% were seen once. Details on this clonotype: Its specificity is not known.

The receptor was derived from a girl aged 10 to 17 with multiple sclerosis. Sequencing was performed on blood.

CDR3 in DNA: TGTGCTAGTGGAACCGGGTCCACTTGGTTCTTC. Its translation is CASGTGSTWFF. The genes are TRBV12-5 and TRBJ2-1; no clear D. Germline assignment: CDR1 LGHNT and CDR2 FRNRAP. V lost 6 bases and J 15 bases, leaving 15 bases between the germline ends. The CDR3 has 11 residues.